One sample yielded the 3 T cell receptor beta chains listed below, sequenced in a study of read filtering for tumor transcriptome and immune sequencing. From around 0.4 ug of RNA, a library with molecular barcoded alpha/delta and beta/gamma adaptors was made. TCRdb re-called the reads through MiXCR, storing one row per CDR3 protein. This sample yields approximately 62,000 distinct CDR3 sequences, of which approximately 18% are seen a single time; approximately 11% belongs to the top ten. Sequenced material: a population of CD138-negative cells sorted from bone marrow. The receptors were gathered from a donor aged 40 or over with multiple myeloma.

The chain recombines TRBV6-6 with TRBJ2-2, with D perhaps matching TRBD2 (7 bases). CDR1 is MNHNY, CDR2 SVGAGI, per germline (reference sequence). This CDR3 region has 18 residues. Trimming shortened V by 1 base and J by 4 bases, and 19 bases separated the two germline ends. CDR3 residues: CASSYWGGGTTLTGELFF. The DNA of the CDR3 is TGTGCCAGCAGTTACTGGGGGGGGGGCACGACCCTCACCGGGGAGCTGTTTTTT.

This clonotype was seen ten or more times. V usage is TRBV12-3 or TRBV12-4 and J usage is TRBJ1-6; 9 nucleotides agree with TRBD1. The CDR3 loop spans 14 amino acids. V lost 6 bases, J lost 9 bases, and 6 bases stayed unmatched. The CDR3, as DNA: TGTGCCAGCAGCCAGGGACAGGGTTTTTCACCCCTCCACTTT. Translation: CASSQGQGFSPLHF.

The sample holds a few counts of this clonotype. The chain combines TRBV20-1 with TRBJ2-3; 7 positions agree with TRBD2. The CDR3 loop spans 13 amino acids. The V gene end was trimmed by 3 bases and the J gene end by 2 bases; junction bases not matched to a gene: 2. Germline V gene lookup returns CDR1 DFQATT and CDR2 SNEGSKA (reference sequence). CDR3 bases: TGCAGTGCTAGTAGCGGGTACACAGATACGCAGTATTTT. Encoded protein: CSASSGYTDTQYF.